This section outlines one T cell receptor (beta chain) sequence together with its context. Its antigen remains unidentified. The data are from a study of cytomegalovirus exposure and HLA in healthy donors. Study summary: Earlier sequencing of around 190 million T cells yielded 120 million or so unique TCR beta sequences. Notes on the study in general: Apart from CMV serostatus, no immune exposure information was available. Trimming of TCR beta V- and J-genes showed a link, identified in a later analysis, to a missense DCLRE1C variant. Among the most significant clusters, several appeared linked to common viral pathogens in a later analysis.

The PCR had 60 Vbeta and 13 Jbeta primers. Clones were sequenced by immunoSEQ multiplex PCR, and TCRdb holds only the in-frame ones, with some missing. The data show 130,000 or so clones, with about 73% seen just once and 6% to 8% held by the top ten. The CDR3 length is 21 residues. In germline, CDR1 is MRHNA, CDR2 SNTAGT. The V gene end was trimmed by 2 bases and the J gene end by 2 bases; junction bases not matched to a gene: 20. Sample: PBMCs. This sequence joins TRBV6-4 and TRBJ1-5, with 8 bases identical to TRBD1. This TCR was recovered from a woman in her forties in good health and CMV-seronegative. The CDR3 DNA follows: TGTGCCAGCAGTGACCCGGACAGGGTGGGTATAGGAGGTATGGGCAATCAGCCCCAGCATTTT. Its translation: CASSDPDRVGIGGMGNQPQHF.